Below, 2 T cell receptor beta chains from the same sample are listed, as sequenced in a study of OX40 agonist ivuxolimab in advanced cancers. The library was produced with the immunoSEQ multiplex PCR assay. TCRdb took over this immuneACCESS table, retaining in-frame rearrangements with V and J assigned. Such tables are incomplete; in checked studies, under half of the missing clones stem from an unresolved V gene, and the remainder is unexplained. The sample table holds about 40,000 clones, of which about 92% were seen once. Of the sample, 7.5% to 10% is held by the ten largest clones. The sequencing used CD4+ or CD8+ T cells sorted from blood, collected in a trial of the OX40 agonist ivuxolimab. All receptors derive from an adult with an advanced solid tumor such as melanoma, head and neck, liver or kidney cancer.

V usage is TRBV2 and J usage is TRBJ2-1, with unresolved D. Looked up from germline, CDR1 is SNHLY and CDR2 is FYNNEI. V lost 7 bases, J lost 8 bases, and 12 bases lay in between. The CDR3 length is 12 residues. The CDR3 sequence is CASNLLSHEQFF. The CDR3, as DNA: TGTGCCAGCAACCTTCTATCGCATGAGCAGTTCTTC.

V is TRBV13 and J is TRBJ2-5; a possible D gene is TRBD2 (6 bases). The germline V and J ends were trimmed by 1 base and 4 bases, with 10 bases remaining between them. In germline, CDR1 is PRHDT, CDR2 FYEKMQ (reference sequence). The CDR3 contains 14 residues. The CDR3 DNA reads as TGTGCCAGCAGCTTAGAGGCTAGCGCAGAGACCCAGTACTTC. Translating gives CASSLEASAETQYF.